The clone carrying this T cell receptor beta chain was detected ten times or more. Antigen: not known. These data originate in a study of T cell repertoires in cytomegalovirus infection. Broader study findings: In two of eight donors, the top clonotype was HLA-C-restricted CMV-specific.

TCRdb re-derived calls from the reads in MiXCR, one entry per CDR3 protein. This sample carries approximately 89,000 distinct CDR3 sequences, over 25% of them seen once, and the ten largest clones take around 68%. The CDR3 runs to 14 residues. Trimming took 10 bases from V and 4 from J, leaving 16 bases between them. Germline V lookup: CDR1 MNHNS, CDR2 SASEGT. The sequence derives from a human donor in good health (CMV status not recorded). Some clones in this sample may be carry-over from other donors' samples. The chain carries TRBV6-1 and TRBJ1-4; D is ambiguous. The source was CD8+ T cells from cultured PBMCs, collected from culture after CMV antigen stimulation. CDR3 amino acids: CATRSQADNEKLFF. CDR3 sequence (DNA): TGTGCCACCAGATCCCAGGCCGATAATGAAAAACTGTTTTTT.